One sample yielded the 7 T cell receptor beta chains listed below, sequenced in a study of response to subunit inactivated influenza vaccine. TCRdb processed the RT-PCR reads anew with MiXCR; each CDR3 protein has one entry. The table includes 160,000 or so distinct CDR3 sequences, approximately 11% detected once. Here the sequenced sample was non-naive T cells sorted from PBMCs, taken 40 to 50 days after vaccination. The receptor source for this set is a man aged 45-60 years who received an inactivated influenza vaccine.

This clonotype was recorded a few times. The chain is built from TRBV29-1 and TRBJ2-7; TRBD1 is a possible D gene (5 bases). Germline V gives CDR1 SQVTM, CDR2 ANQGSEA. The length of the CDR3 is 14 residues. V lost 0 bases to trimming and J lost 3 bases, with 12 bases between them. The CDR3 is CSVEDGSRDYEQYF. The CDR3 DNA is TGCAGCGTTGAAGATGGAAGCAGGGACTACGAGCAGTACTTC.

The sample holds many counts of this clonotype. The rearrangement joins TRBV11-2 to TRBJ1-1; D gene unclear. V lost 0 bases, J lost 13 bases, and 18 bases lay in between. Germline assignment: CDR1 SGHAT and CDR2 FQNNGV. The CDR3 loop spans 14 amino acids. In DNA form, the CDR3 reads TGTGCCAGCAGCTTAGATCTAACCTCAGATTTGCATTTCTTT. As protein: CASSLDLTSDLHFF.

This clonotype has at least ten counts. The chain uses TRBV12-3 or TRBV12-4 and TRBJ2-1; D might be TRBD2 (7 bases). This CDR3 region has 15 residues. Trimming stripped 6 bases from V and 7 bases from J, with 19 bases between. This chain's CDR3 is CASSLRGGRRNEQFF. The CDR3 DNA follows: TGTGCCAGCAGCCTAAGGGGGGGAAGGAGGAATGAGCAGTTCTTC.

This clonotype was seen a few times. V is TRBV6-2 or TRBV6-3 and J is TRBJ2-1, with a tentative D call TRBD2 (6 bases). Trimming pared 5 bases from V and 3 bases from J, leaving 20 bases between. Germline V gives CDR1 MNHEY, CDR2 SVGEGT. The CDR3 sequence is 17 residues long. CDR3 amino acids: CASSPREGTPNYNEQFF. The CDR3 DNA is TGTGCCAGCAGTCCCCGAGAAGGGACTCCGAACTACAATGAGCAGTTCTTC.

This clonotype appeared a few times. V and J are TRBV11-2 and TRBJ2-1, with D perhaps matching TRBD1 (6 bases). The CDR3 is 15 residues long. Germline CDR1 is SGHAT and CDR2 is FQNNGV. V lost 0 bases, J lost 4 bases, and 10 bases lay in between. CDR3 nucleotides: TGTGCCAGCAGCTTAGAAGGGACACCGTACAATGAGCAGTTCTTC. Amino acids: CASSLEGTPYNEQFF.

This clonotype was seen a handful of times. V and J are TRBV7-8 and TRBJ2-2, with 9 bases fitting TRBD2. The germline V gene has CDR1 SGHVS and CDR2 FQNEAQ. This CDR3 is 15 amino acids long. V was pared by 3 bases and J by 4 bases, with 3 bases of the junction left unmatched. As DNA, the CDR3 is TGTGCCAGCAGCTTTAGCGGGAGTGGCACCGGGGAGCTGTTTTTT. It translates to CASSFSGSGTGELFF.

In its sample, this clonotype was seen a few times. V is TRBV3-1 and J is TRBJ1-3, with D uncertain. Between the trimmed V and J ends, which lost 2 bases and 3 bases, there was a span of 14 bases. The CDR3 totals 16 residues. Germline CDR1 LGHDT, CDR2 YNNKEL (reference sequence). CDR3 region: CASSQKGPGGGNTIYF. The CDR3 DNA sequence: TGTGCCAGCAGCCAAAAAGGCCCAGGAGGTGGAAACACCATATATTTT.